One and the same sample provided the 15 T cell receptor beta chains below, sequenced in a study of blood T cells in healthy people across ages. Together with a sample-barcoded 5' primer, a J-beta primer mix was included in a second PCR lasting about 7 to 11 cycles. TCRdb reanalysed the 5' RACE reads using MiXCR and keeps one entry per CDR3 protein. Among about 1,000,000 distinct CDR3 sequences listed, over 35% were seen once. Sequencing was done on a sample of blood. These receptor sequences come from a woman aged 55-69 years in good health.

CDR3 in DNA: TGTGCCATCAGATATCCCGGGGAGCTGTTTTTT. This codes for CAIRYPGELFF. This rearrangement joins TRBV10-3 to TRBJ2-2; D not resolved. Germline V lookup: CDR1 ENHRY, CDR2 SYGVKD. This CDR3 is 11 amino acids long. Trimming shortened V by 6 bases and J by 6 bases, and 5 bases separated the two germline ends.

A few counts support this clonotype. The DNA of the CDR3 is TGTGCCAGCAGTCCGCGCGGGAGAATCAATGAGCAGTTCTTC. Translating gives CASSPRGRINEQFF. The chain uses TRBV27 and TRBJ2-1; 7 nucleotides align to TRBD2. This CDR3 spans 14 amino acids. The germline V gene encodes CDR1 MNHEY and CDR2 SMNVEV (reference sequence). V was clipped by 5 bases and J by 6 bases; unmatched bases: 7.

This chain links TRBV2 with TRBJ2-5; D unclear. Between the trimmed V and J ends, which lost 7 bases and 2 bases, there was a span of 17 bases. The CDR3 is made up of 15 amino acids. Germline V gives CDR1 SNHLY, CDR2 FYNNEI. CDR3 protein: CASILGGSRQETQYF. The CDR3, as DNA: TGTGCCAGCATCCTCGGCGGATCCCGACAAGAGACCCAGTACTTC. Full variable domain (rest looked up from reference TRBV2 and TRBJ2-5): EPEVTQTPSHQVTQMGQEVILRCVPISNHLYFYWYRQILGQKVEFLVSFYNNEISEKSEIFDDQFSVERPDGSNFTLKIRSTKLEDSAMYFCASILGGSRQETQYFGPGTRLLVL.

This chain links TRBV24-1 with TRBJ2-2, with a weak D call TRBD1 (6 bases). Germline loops: CDR1 KGHDR, CDR2 SFDVKD. The CDR3 has 15 residues. The V gene lost 1 base and the J gene lost 6 bases, with 11 bases spanning the gap. The CDR3 sequence: CATSDFQGKAGELFF. In DNA form, the CDR3 reads TGTGCCACCAGTGATTTTCAGGGGAAAGCCGGGGAGCTGTTTTTT.

DNA for the CDR3: TGTGCCAGCGGCCATAGTAGGACAGGCGTGAAGGTCAATGAGCAGTTCTTC. Encoded protein: CASGHSRTGVKVNEQFF. The chain is built from TRBV9 and TRBJ2-1; TRBD1 matches 7 bases. J was trimmed by 6 bases and V by 7 bases; bases with no gene match: 19. This CDR3 has 17 amino acids. The germline V gene encodes CDR1 SGDLS and CDR2 YYNGEE. The full variable domain, with the rest looked up from reference TRBV9 and TRBJ2-1, is DSGVTQTPKHLITATGQRVTLRCSPRSGDLSVYWYQQSLDQGLQFLIQYYNGEERAKGNILERFSAQQFPDLHSELNLSSLELGDSALYFCASGHSRTGVKVNEQFFGPGTRLTVL.

This clonotype showed up just a few times. This rearrangement joins TRBV21-1 to TRBJ2-7; no check of the table's D call, TRBD2, against the DNA was made. TRBV21-1 is reported as a pseudogene. The CDR3 has 15 amino acids. The CDR3 region is CASSNEGTKGYEQYF. The DNA for the CDR3 is TGTGCCAGCAGCAACGAGGGGACTAAGGGCTACGAGCAGTACTTC.

DNA of the CDR3: TGTGCCAGCACCAGACTGGTCCAAGAGACCCAGTACTTC. This translates into CASTRLVQETQYF. The chain links TRBV2 to TRBJ2-5; no clear D. The V end lost 7 bases, the J end lost 1 base, and 10 bases lay between the germline ends. CDR1 is SNHLY, CDR2 FYNNEI, per germline. The CDR3 covers 13 residues.

The chain uses TRBV12-3 or TRBV12-4 and TRBJ2-7, with TRBD2 identical over 7 bases. This CDR3 is 15 amino acids long. V was clipped by 3 bases and J by 3 bases; unmatched bases: 8. CDR3 in DNA: TGTGCCAGCAGTTTCGGGGCGGGAGTGCTCTACGAGCAGTACTTC. Translation gives CASSFGAGVLYEQYF.

The CDR3 is CASSLVTGRDEQYF. The CDR3 DNA is TGTGCCAGCAGCTTAGTGACAGGTCGAGACGAGCAGTACTTC. This chain links TRBV7-9 with TRBJ2-5; TRBD1 is a possible D gene (6 bases). The J call may be incorrect, as the DNA end agrees better with TRBJ2-7. CDR1 and CDR2 (germline): SEHNR, FQNEAQ (reference sequence). The CDR3 has 14 residues.

This chain uses TRBV2 with TRBJ2-7, with 7 positions matching TRBD1. Germline V lookup: CDR1 SNHLY, CDR2 FYNNEI. This CDR3 is 15 amino acids long. V shed 6 bases, J shed 0 bases, and the junction held 8 bases outside the gene matches. The CDR3 region has the DNA TGTGCCAGCAGCGAGGGACAGCGAATCTCCTACGAGCAGTACTTC. Translation gives CASSEGQRISYEQYF.

This clonotype was recorded a few times. The chain couples TRBV7-8 to TRBJ2-1, with D unresolved. CDR3 length: 15 amino acids. V lost 1 base, J lost 7 bases, and 14 bases lay in between. In germline, CDR1 is SGHVS, CDR2 FQNEAQ. The CDR3 sequence is CASSLGAMSSNEQFF. The DNA for the CDR3 is TGTGCCAGCAGCTTAGGTGCGATGTCCTCTAATGAGCAGTTCTTC.

There are many counts of this clonotype. V and J are TRBV27 and TRBJ1-2; D is unresolved. The CDR3 extends over 14 amino acids. Germline CDR1 and CDR2: MNHEY and SMNVEV (reference sequence). The V and J ends lost 5 bases and 2 bases respectively, with 12 bases between them. The CDR3 sequence: CASSVAGENYGYTF. For the CDR3, the DNA is TGTGCCAGCAGTGTGGCAGGAGAAAACTATGGCTACACCTTC.

The chain links TRBV7-3 to TRBJ2-1, with 8 bases matching TRBD2. There are 15 residues in the CDR3. J lost 6 bases, V lost 2 bases, and 6 bases had no gene match. Germline CDR1 is SGHTA and CDR2 is FQGTGA. The CDR3 sequence: CASSLDAGGGNEQFF. Written as DNA, the CDR3 is TGTGCCAGCAGCTTAGATGCGGGAGGAGGCAATGAGCAGTTCTTC.

In its sample, this clonotype was seen a few times. V usage is TRBV7-9 and J usage is TRBJ2-7; D may correspond to TRBD1 or TRBD2 (5 bases each). The CDR3 contains 18 residues. V was trimmed by 5 bases and J by 0 bases, leaving 23 bases between them. The germline V gene has CDR1 SEHNR and CDR2 FQNEAQ (reference sequence). In DNA, the CDR3 is TGTGCCAGCAGCCCCCCGGGGCTAGGAGAGCCGAGCTCCTACGAGCAGTACTTC. Amino acid sequence: CASSPPGLGEPSSYEQYF.

On this clonotype itself: A much larger clone lies a single base off, so this may be a read error. The gene calls are TRBV6-5 and TRBJ2-1; 12 bases map to TRBD2. Germline assignment: CDR1 MNHEY and CDR2 SVGAGI. The CDR3 has 14 residues. The DNA of the CDR3 is TGTGCCGGCAGACGACTAGCGGGAGCCCATGAGCAGTTCTTC. This translates into CAGRRLAGAHEQFF.